The T cell receptor (beta chain) under discussion was sequenced for a study of blood T cell repertoires in COVID-19. Study context: Spain, Italy and the United States supplied samples that represented acute and convalescent COVID-19. PBMCs, B-cell-depleted T cells, or T cells provided the cDNA or gDNA that made up the material.

Original processing notes: Amplification from reference gene primers served as the basis for estimated nucleated cell counts. TCRdb's copy holds only in-frame clones and misses some; the assay was immunoSEQ multiplex PCR. The DNA gave D and trimming, while V, J and clone size come from that table. The sample shows tens of thousands of clones, 82% of them seen only once. V was pared by 4 bases and J by 1 base, with 2 bases of the junction left unmatched. The CDR3 runs 14 residues. Germline values: CDR1 LGHDT, CDR2 YNNKEL (reference sequence). Material: peripheral blood. The TCR comes from a human donor in a cohort sampled during active COVID-19. V is TRBV3-1 (or the pseudogene TRBV3-2) and J is TRBJ1-1, with 8 bases that match TRBD1. In DNA form, the CDR3 reads TGTGCCAGCAGCCTGCAGGGGGCGAACACTGAAGCTTTCTTT. Encoded protein: CASSLQGANTEAFF.